The clone carrying this T cell receptor (beta chain) was picked up a small number of times. Its antigen remains unidentified. The sample originates from a study of T cells in Graves' hyperthyroidism and ophthalmopathy. The investigators amplified TCR beta CDR3 regions from RNA transcripts. Initially, a first-round RT-PCR of the TCR CDR3 employed the HTBI primer set. TCRdb fed the multiplex PCR reads into MiXCR, producing one record per CDR3 protein. The sample yields around 300,000 distinct CDR3 sequences, approximately 15% seen once. The patients, who ranged from 18 to 65 in age, presented with newly diagnosed hyperthyroidism lasting under 2 months. J was trimmed by 6 bases and V by 2 bases; bases with no gene match: 9. The CDR3 contains 16 residues. Regarding the study as a whole: A model using 13 V-J features told ophthalmopathy apart from stable hyperthyroidism.

The sequence came from a woman between 25 and 40 years old with Graves' hyperthyroidism. This chain uses TRBV12-3 or TRBV12-4 with TRBJ1-2, with 10 positions matching TRBD1. The material sequenced was blood. The CDR3 DNA sequence: TGTGCCAGCAGTTTAAGGGACAGGGGCCATTTGGATGGCTACACCTTC. Residues: CASSLRDRGHLDGYTF.